This TCR beta chain was observed in a study of shared clonotypes between healthy human individuals. Trimming at V came to 7 bases and at J to 4 bases, leaving 9 bases not matched to a gene. This CDR3 comprises 14 residues. Germline assignment: CDR1 SGHRS and CDR2 YFSETQ. As concerns this clone: What it binds is unknown.

Findings and caveats of the study: Only blood was sampled, and tissue TCR repertoires likely differ from blood ones.

Clones were sequenced by immunoSEQ multiplex PCR, and TCRdb holds only the in-frame ones, with some missing. Here the sample spans roughly 2.6 million clones, more than 80% being singletons. Sequencing was carried out using naive CD4+ T cells sorted from blood. Subset of the sample: CD45RA+ positively selected. This chain uses TRBV5-1 with TRBJ2-7, with TRBD1 matching over 9 bases. This sequence was found in a man in his late teens or twenties in good health. The CDR3 here is CASETGTGLYEQYF. The CDR3 DNA follows: TGCGCCAGCGAGACCGGGACAGGGCTGTACGAGCAGTACTTC. Full variable domain (outside the CDR3, taken from reference TRBV5-1 and TRBJ2-7): KAGVTQTPRYLIKTRGQQVTLSCSPISGHRSVSWYQQTPGQGLQFLFEYFSETQRNKGNFPGRFSGRQFSNSRSEMNVSTLELGDSALYLCASETGTGLYEQYFGPGTRLTVT.